This T cell receptor (beta chain) comes out of a study of blood T cell repertoires in COVID-19. Study in general: PBMCs, B-cell-depleted T cells, or T cells were the source of the cDNA or gDNA that made up the material.

Original data processing: Amplification of reference gene primers was used by the study to estimate nucleated cell counts. Clones were sequenced by immunoSEQ multiplex PCR, and TCRdb holds only the in-frame ones, with some missing. V and J calls plus clone size are reproduced from that table; the DNA served to infer D and trimming. The table includes 140,000 to 150,000 clones, around 82% detected once. In this sample, this clone turned up many times. The receptor was derived from a man between 60 and 70 years old with acute or convalescent COVID-19. Sequenced material: peripheral blood.

DNA for the CDR3: TGTGCCAGCGGACAGTCCGGGGCCACTGAAGCTTTCTTT. Protein: CASGQSGATEAFF. This chain links TRBV7-3 with TRBJ1-1; possible D gene TRBD1, 6 bases. CDR1 is SGHTA, CDR2 FQGTGA, per germline. The CDR3 extends over 13 amino acids. V lost 8 bases, J lost 4 bases, and 14 bases lay in between. The full variable domain, its missing parts supplied by reference TRBV7-3 and TRBJ1-1, is GAGVSQTPSNKVTEKGKYVELRCDPISGHTALYWYRQSLGQGPEFLIYFQGTGAADDSGLPNDRFFAVRPEGSVSTLKIQRTERGDSAVYLCASGQSGATEAFFGQGTRLTVV.